Each of the 18 T cell receptor beta chains below was sequenced from the same sample in a study of CD8+ T cells in alopecia areata. Regarding treatment: oral pan-JAK inhibitor, 5-10 mg twice daily. After isolation, RNA underwent reverse transcription to generate cDNA as the sequencing template. The data were produced by immunoSEQ multiplex PCR, yet TCRdb's version contains in-frame clones alone and is incomplete. The table records 150,000 to 200,000 clones, more than 50% of them present only once. Sequencing was performed on CD4+ T cells sorted from blood, taken at week 24, from a patient treated with tofacitinib. The origin of the receptors is a human donor with alopecia areata.

The chain couples TRBV30 to TRBJ1-1, with unresolved D. The CDR3 has 12 residues. The germline gives CDR1 GTSNPN, CDR2 SVGIG (reference sequence). V lost 1 base to trimming and J lost 2 bases, with 5 bases between them. In nucleotides, the CDR3 is TGTGCCTGGAGTGAAGTTAACACTGAAGCTTTCTTT. It yields the protein CAWSEVNTEAFF.

There are a few counts of this clone. This chain links TRBV27 with TRBJ1-4; TRBD1 agrees at 7 bases. The CDR3 is made up of 15 amino acids. With 4 bases clipped from V and 3 bases from J, the junction kept 5 bases outside the gene matches. Germline V gives CDR1 MNHEY, CDR2 SMNVEV (reference sequence). In DNA form, the CDR3 reads TGTGCCAGCAGTTCACAGGGGCTACCTAATGAAAAACTGTTTTTT. It encodes CASSSQGLPNEKLFF. The variable domain in full, with the rest retrieved from reference TRBV27 and TRBJ1-4, is EAQVTQNPRYLITVTGKKLTVTCSQNMNHEYMSWYRQDPGLGLRQIYYSMNVEVTDKGDVPEGYKVSRKEKRNFPLILESPSPNQTSLYFCASSSQGLPNEKLFFGSGTQLSVL.

The J gene is TRBJ1-2, the V gene TRBV7-9; no firm D call. V lost 1 base and J 5 bases, leaving 5 bases between the germline ends. The germline gives CDR1 SEHNR, CDR2 FQNEAQ (reference sequence). This CDR3 spans 12 amino acids. The CDR3 coding sequence is TGTGCCAGCAGCTTAGTTCGTTATGGCTACACCTTC. It specifies CASSLVRYGYTF. Full variable domain (outside the CDR3, taken from reference TRBV7-9 and TRBJ1-2): DTGVSQNPRHKITKRGQNVTFRCDPISEHNRLYWYRQTLGQGPEFLTYFQNEAQLEKSRLLSDRFSAERPKGSFSTLEIQRTEQGDSAMYLCASSLVRYGYTFGSGTRLTVV.

The chain combines TRBV29-1 with TRBJ2-1; 7 bases agree with TRBD2. Trimming took 4 bases from V and 0 from J; bases not matched to a gene: 9. The CDR3 has 16 residues. Germline V gene sequence: CDR1 SQVTM, CDR2 ANQGSEA. In DNA form, the CDR3 reads TGCAGCGTTGCTCCCTCCGGGGGGAGCTCCTACAATGAGCAGTTCTTC. This encodes CSVAPSGGSSYNEQFF.

The V gene is TRBV19, the J gene TRBJ2-3, with D perhaps matching TRBD2 (5 bases). The germline V gene encodes CDR1 LNHDA and CDR2 SQIVND (reference sequence). V lost 7 bases to trimming and J lost 1 base, with 9 bases between them. CDR3 length: 13 residues. The CDR3, as DNA: TGTGCCAGTAAAACCGGGGGCACAGATACGCAGTATTTT. It is translated as CASKTGGTDTQYF.

This clone appeared a few times. The chain joins TRBV5-1 to TRBJ2-3; 10 nucleotides align to TRBD2. CDR1 SGHRS and CDR2 YFSETQ come from the germline V gene. This CDR3 has 17 amino acids. Trimming took 1 base from V and 2 from J; bases not matched to a gene: 7. Here the CDR3 DNA reads TGCGCCAGCAGCTTGTCGCGGACTAGCGGTGTCACAGATACGCAGTATTTT. Translated, it gives CASSLSRTSGVTDTQYF.

V is TRBV29-1 and J is TRBJ2-7; D could derive from TRBD1 or TRBD2 (5 bases each). V lost 6 bases, J lost 3 bases, and 15 bases lay in between. Germline CDR1 is SQVTM and CDR2 is ANQGSEA. The CDR3 is 13 amino acids. As DNA, the CDR3 is TGCAGCGTGGCAGACAGCCGGGGCTACGAGCAGTACTTC. Translated, it gives CSVADSRGYEQYF.

In its sample, this clone was seen once. The rearrangement joins TRBV27 to TRBJ1-4; 7 nucleotides align to TRBD1. Germline values: CDR1 MNHEY, CDR2 SMNVEV (reference sequence). Trimming took 5 bases from V and 7 from J; bases not matched to a gene: 13. This CDR3 is built from 16 residues. In DNA form, the CDR3 reads TGTGCCAGCAGTCCAACCTCGACAGGGCGTTTTGAAAAACTGTTTTTT. Its protein product is CASSPTSTGRFEKLFF.

This rearrangement joins TRBV18 to TRBJ1-2; D might be TRBD1 (6 bases). This CDR3 contains 13 residues. V lost 6 bases and J 8 bases, leaving 16 bases between the germline ends. Germline CDR1 KGHSH, CDR2 LQKENI. CDR3 nucleotide sequence: TGTGCCAGCTCCCCGGACAGCGGGGGGGGCTACACCTTC. Protein product: CASSPDSGGGYTF.

V usage is TRBV6-5 and J usage is TRBJ2-3; D is perhaps TRBD2 (5 bases). CDR3 size: 14 residues. The V end was cut by 5 bases, the J end by 3 bases, with 12 bases between. The germline V gene has CDR1 MNHEY and CDR2 SVGAGI. CDR3 bases: TGTGCCAGCAGTCCCGACCGGGATACAGATACGCAGTATTTT. Protein product: CASSPDRDTDTQYF.

The genes are TRBV30 and TRBJ1-5; D perhaps matches TRBD1 (5 bases). Germline CDR1 reads GTSNPN; CDR2 reads SVGIG (reference sequence). Trimming cost V 0 bases and J 7 bases, with 16 bases left between them. This CDR3 is 15 amino acids long. CDR3 sequence reads: CAWSVLRGRGQPQHF. CDR3 DNA sequence: TGTGCCTGGAGTGTACTTCGGGGGAGAGGGCAGCCCCAGCATTTT.

The chain couples TRBV30 to TRBJ1-1; TRBD1 matches 8 bases. CDR3 length: 16 amino acids. V shed 0 bases and J 3 bases; nucleotides not matched to a gene: 9. The germline gives CDR1 GTSNPN, CDR2 SVGIG (reference sequence). This CDR3 is CAWSVGGTGRHTEAFF. The CDR3 region has the DNA TGTGCCTGGAGTGTAGGAGGGACAGGTCGACACACTGAAGCTTTCTTT.

The chain uses TRBV30 and TRBJ1-1, with D perhaps TRBD1 (6 bases). This CDR3 spans 14 amino acids. Germline assignment: CDR1 GTSNPN and CDR2 SVGIG (reference sequence). With 0 bases removed from V and 1 base from J, the gap between germline ends came to 9 bases. This CDR3 is CAWSVPGANTEAFF. The CDR3, as DNA: TGTGCCTGGAGTGTACCGGGGGCGAACACTGAAGCTTTCTTT. The full variable domain, in which reference TRBV30 and TRBJ1-1 provide the parts outside the CDR3, is SQTIHQWPATLVQPVGSPLSLECTVEGTSNPNLYWYRQAAGRGLQLLFYSVGIGQISSEVPQNLSASRPQDRQFILSSKKLLLSDSGFYLCAWSVPGANTEAFFGQGTRLTVV.

The chain employs TRBV2 and TRBJ2-3, with 9 bases fitting TRBD2. CDR3 length equals 15 residues. Trimming at V came to 6 bases and at J to 5 bases, leaving 9 bases not matched to a gene. CDR1 is SNHLY and CDR2 is FYNNEI in the germline V gene. Here the CDR3 reads CASSASGVARDTQYF. Here the CDR3 DNA reads TGTGCCAGCAGCGCTAGCGGGGTGGCGAGAGATACGCAGTATTTT.

The V gene is TRBV25-1, the J gene TRBJ2-7, with TRBD1 as a possible D gene (5 bases). Germline lookup yields CDR1 MGHDK and CDR2 SYGVNS. This CDR3 is built from 14 residues. Deletions cut 4 bases from V and 2 bases from J, with 12 bases between. CDR3 sequence (DNA): TGTGCCAGCAGTGGTCTGGGGCCTGCCTACGAGCAGTACTTC. It is translated as CASSGLGPAYEQYF.

The V call is TRBV27, the J call TRBJ1-2, with no clear D. The length of the CDR3 is 17 residues. Germline values: CDR1 MNHEY, CDR2 SMNVEV (reference sequence). V was pared by 7 bases and J by 1 base, with 22 bases between. The CDR3, as DNA: TGTGCCAGCACGGTGTCCGCGGGGAAAATCTTTAACTATGGCTACACCTTC. Protein sequence: CASTVSAGKIFNYGYTF.

The genes are TRBV5-6 and TRBJ2-5; 7 bases match TRBD1. Trimming removed 4 bases from V and 2 bases from J; junction bases left unmatched: 5. This CDR3 is built from 14 residues. From germline, CDR1 is SGHDT and CDR2 YYEEEE. The CDR3 spells CASSTRQGQETQYF. The CDR3 DNA reads as TGTGCCAGCAGCACCAGACAGGGTCAAGAGACCCAGTACTTC. Complete variable domain (other parts from reference TRBV5-6 and TRBJ2-5): DAGVTQSPTHLIKTRGQQVTLRCSPKSGHDTVSWYQQALGQGPQFIFQYYEEEERQRGNFPDRFSGHQFPNYSSELNVNALLLGDSALYLCASSTRQGQETQYFGPGTRLLVL.

The chain links TRBV5-6 to TRBJ2-5, with 8 bases matching TRBD1. The CDR3 consists of 15 residues. Germline V lookup: CDR1 SGHDT, CDR2 YYEEEE. J was trimmed by 5 bases and V by 0 bases; bases with no gene match: 6. CDR3 residues: CASSLDARGLETQYF. CDR3 DNA sequence: TGTGCCAGCAGCTTGGACGCCAGGGGGCTTGAGACCCAGTACTTC. The full variable domain, completed using reference TRBV5-6 and TRBJ2-5, is DAGVTQSPTHLIKTRGQQVTLRCSPKSGHDTVSWYQQALGQGPQFIFQYYEEEERQRGNFPDRFSGHQFPNYSSELNVNALLLGDSALYLCASSLDARGLETQYFGPGTRLLVL.